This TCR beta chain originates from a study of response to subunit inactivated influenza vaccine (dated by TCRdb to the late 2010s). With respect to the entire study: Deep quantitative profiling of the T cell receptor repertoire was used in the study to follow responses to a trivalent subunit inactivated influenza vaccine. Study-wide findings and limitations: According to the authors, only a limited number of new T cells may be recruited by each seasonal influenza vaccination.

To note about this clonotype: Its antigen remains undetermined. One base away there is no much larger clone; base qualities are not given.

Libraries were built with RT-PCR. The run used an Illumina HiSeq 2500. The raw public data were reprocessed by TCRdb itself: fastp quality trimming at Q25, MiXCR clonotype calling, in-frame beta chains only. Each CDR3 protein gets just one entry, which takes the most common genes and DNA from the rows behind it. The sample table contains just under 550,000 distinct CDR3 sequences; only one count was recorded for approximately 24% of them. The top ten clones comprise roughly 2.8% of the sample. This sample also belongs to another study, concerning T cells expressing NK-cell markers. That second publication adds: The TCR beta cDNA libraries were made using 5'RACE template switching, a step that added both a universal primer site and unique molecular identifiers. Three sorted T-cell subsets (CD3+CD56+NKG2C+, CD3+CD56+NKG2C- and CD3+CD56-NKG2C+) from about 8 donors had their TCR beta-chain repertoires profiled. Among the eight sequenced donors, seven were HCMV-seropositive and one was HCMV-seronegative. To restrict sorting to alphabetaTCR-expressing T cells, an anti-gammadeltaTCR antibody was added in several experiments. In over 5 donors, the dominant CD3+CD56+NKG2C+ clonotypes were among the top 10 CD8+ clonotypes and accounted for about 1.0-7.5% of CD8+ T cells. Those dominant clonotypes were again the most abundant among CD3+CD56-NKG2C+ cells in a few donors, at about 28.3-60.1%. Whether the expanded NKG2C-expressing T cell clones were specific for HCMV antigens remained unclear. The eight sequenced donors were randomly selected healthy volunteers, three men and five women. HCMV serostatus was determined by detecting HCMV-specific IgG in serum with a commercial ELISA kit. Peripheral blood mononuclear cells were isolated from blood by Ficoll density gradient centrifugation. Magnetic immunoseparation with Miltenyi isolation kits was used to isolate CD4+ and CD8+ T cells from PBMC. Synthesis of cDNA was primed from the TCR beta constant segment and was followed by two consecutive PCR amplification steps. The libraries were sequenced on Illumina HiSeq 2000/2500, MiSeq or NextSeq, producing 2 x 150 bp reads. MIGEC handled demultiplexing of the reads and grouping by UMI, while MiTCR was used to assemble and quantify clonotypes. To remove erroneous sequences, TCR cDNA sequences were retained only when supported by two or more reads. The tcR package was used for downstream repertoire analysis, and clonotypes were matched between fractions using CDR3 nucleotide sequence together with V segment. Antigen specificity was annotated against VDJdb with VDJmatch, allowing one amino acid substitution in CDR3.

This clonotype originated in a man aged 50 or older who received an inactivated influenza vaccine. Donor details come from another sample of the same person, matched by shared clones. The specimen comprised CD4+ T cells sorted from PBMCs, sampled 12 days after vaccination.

The DNA is as follows: TGTGCCAGCAGCGGACTAGTTCATTCCTACAATGAGCAGTTCTTC. Its translation reads: CASSGLVHSYNEQFF. The chain is made from TRBV7-8 and TRBJ2-1; 7 bases in the middle match TRBD2. V is trimmed back by 5 bases and J by 1 base, and the junction contains 5 bases that no gene match accounts for. Sequences SGHVS (CDR1) and FQNEAQ (CDR2) are obtained from the germline V gene. The CDR3 starts with the cysteine, ends with the phenylalanine, and has 15 residues. Here the CDR3 DNA is all that survives: 45 bases in frame from base 1.